The clone carrying this T cell receptor (beta chain) was seen repeatedly, ten times or more. Its antigen is unknown. This record belongs to a study of regulatory T cells in long-lasting Graves disease. Time point defined: newly diagnosed GD, antithyroid drugs for less than 3 months. PBMC RNA was the source of the TCR library. Through Arm-PCR of CDR3 regions and iRepertoire HTBI primers, TCR beta libraries were built. TCRdb fed the multiplex PCR reads into MiXCR, producing one record per CDR3 protein. The sample lists under 700,000 distinct CDR3 sequences, 15% to 20% seen once, with 20% to 25% in the top ten. Overall study findings and caveats: Persistent patients had more shared public clonotypes (under 3,000) than new patients (about 920).

This sample also appeared in a second study, on T cells in Graves' hyperthyroidism and ophthalmopathy.

Sequencing used peripheral blood mononuclear cells (PBMCs), obtained at new diagnosis, from a patient treated with antithyroid drugs. The receptor's source is a woman aged 35 to 60 with Graves disease.

The CDR3: CASSHRYSVYEQYF. The CDR3 nucleotides read TGTGCCAGCAGTCACAGGTACTCAGTCTACGAGCAGTACTTC. V usage is TRBV6-7 and J usage is TRBJ2-7, with D maybe TRBD1 (5 bases). TRBV6-7 counts as an open reading frame of uncertain function. Trimming left V 5 bases short and J 3 bases short, with 14 bases between. This CDR3 comprises 14 residues.